The T cell receptor (beta chain) described here comes from a study of cytomegalovirus exposure and HLA in healthy donors. The PCR had 60 Vbeta and 13 Jbeta primers. Method: immunoSEQ multiplex PCR; TCRdb's copy keeps in-frame clones and lacks some. Altogether around 99,000 clones are present, roughly 63% being singletons, with the ten largest covering roughly 6.8%. Germline trimming cut 5 bases from V and 0 bases from J; bases unmatched to any gene: 3. The CDR3 loop spans 14 amino acids. In germline, CDR1 is SGHVS, CDR2 FNYEAQ. The chain recombines TRBV7-6 with TRBJ2-5, with 7 bases that match TRBD1. The origin of this receptor is a woman in her thirties in good health and CMV-seronegative. Sequencing input: PBMCs. CDR3 amino acids: CASSQGVYQETQYF. As DNA, the CDR3 is TGTGCCAGCAGCCAGGGGGTTTACCAAGAGACCCAGTACTTC. Full variable domain (outside the CDR3, taken from reference TRBV7-6 and TRBJ2-5): GAGVSQSPRYKVTKRGQDVALRCDPISGHVSLYWYRQALGQGPEFLTYFNYEAQQDKSGLPNDRFSAERPEGSISTLTIQRTEQRDSAMYRCASSQGVYQETQYFGPGTRLLVL.